Sequencing of this T cell receptor beta chain was carried out in a study of blood T cell repertoires in COVID-19. Study-level information: Samples came from the United States, Italy and Spain, spanning acute and convalescent COVID-19. PBMCs, B-cell-depleted T cells, or T cells provided the cDNA or gDNA that made up the material.

This clone occurred a few times. In the source study's methods: Counts of nucleated cells, estimated from reference gene primer amplification, were obtained. TCRdb keeps only in-frame clones here, not all; method: immunoSEQ multiplex PCR. That table gives V, J and clone size, and the DNA gave D and trimming. The sample lists about 93,000 clones, almost 90% occurring once. CDR3 length: 14 residues. V shed 5 bases and J shed 1 base, with 11 bases lying between them. Per germline, CDR1 MNHEY and CDR2 SMNVEV (reference sequence). This TCR was recovered from a human donor with active COVID-19. The donor label of this sample is uncertain. Sequencing was carried out using peripheral blood. The rearrangement uses TRBV27 and TRBJ1-2; D is possibly TRBD1 (5 bases). DNA for the CDR3: TGTGCCAGCAGTGTGACAGTTGATAACTATGGCTACACCTTC. Translating gives CASSVTVDNYGYTF.